This T cell receptor (beta chain) came from a study of molecular identifiers for immune sequencing clone quantification. Study-wide findings and caveats: Clones that exceeded 20 RNA copies held over 97% of effector molecules, yet under 1% in naive cells. Jurkat TCR RNA spiked in from one cell could reportedly be detected among about 1.1 million naive cells.

This clonotype has ten or more counts. The antigen is not known. The CDR3 is made up of 16 amino acids. The germline V and J ends were trimmed by 2 bases and 1 base, with 14 bases remaining between them. In germline, CDR1 is PRHDT, CDR2 FYEKMQ (reference sequence). Previously reported methods and listed TCR primers produced the bulk TCR libraries. TCRdb independently ran MiXCR on the PCR reads; one entry per CDR3 protein. Among about 510,000 distinct CDR3 sequences, around 21% were seen once, and the ten largest hold more than 0.8%. What was sequenced was naive CD8+ T cells from blood, with Jurkat cell RNA spiked in. The subset is: FACS-sorted CD8+CD4-CCR7+CD45RA+ naive T cells. This chain links TRBV13 with TRBJ1-1; D is possibly TRBD1 (6 bases). The sequence derives from a human donor in good health. Some libraries in this study had Jurkat cell RNA spiked in. In nucleotides, the CDR3 is TGTGCCAGCAGCTTAACGGGACACATAGAGAACACTGAAGCTTTCTTT. This gives the protein CASSLTGHIENTEAFF.